The rows below give T cell receptor beta chains drawn from one sample of a study of blood T cell repertoires in COVID-19. The assay was immunoSEQ multiplex PCR, and TCRdb's table has in-frame clones only and misses some. Among about 250,000 clones listed, approximately 90% were seen once. The sequenced sample was peripheral blood. The receptors here all came from a young man with acute or convalescent COVID-19. CDR3s include the opening cysteine and the closing phenylalanine or tryptophan. A D gene is named only where the DNA matches it firmly. Clone sizes are given selectively: once, few, many, or a class where the clone is expanded.

clone_size: NA; v_call: TRBV19; d_call: TRBD1; j_call: TRBJ1-5; cdr3_aa: CASTPWTGANQPQHF; cdr3_nt: TGTGCCAGTACTCCCTGGACAGGGGCTAATCAGCCCCAGCATTTT
clone_size: NA; v_call: TRBV19; d_call: NA; j_call: TRBJ1-1; cdr3_aa: CASTMEMGAAFF; cdr3_nt: TGTGCCAGTACCATGGAGATGGGAGCAGCTTTCTTT
clone_size: NA; v_call: TRBV3-1/TRBV3-2; d_call: NA; j_call: TRBJ1-2; cdr3_aa: CASSQVQGRDGYTF; cdr3_nt: TGTGCCAGCAGCCAAGTCCAGGGAAGGGATGGCTACACCTTC
clone_size: NA; v_call: TRBV11-2; d_call: TRBD1; j_call: TRBJ1-5; cdr3_aa: CASSSRQGINSNQPQHF; cdr3_nt: TGTGCCAGCAGCTCCCGACAGGGGATTAATAGCAATCAGCCCCAGCATTTT
clone_size: NA; v_call: TRBV2; d_call: NA; j_call: TRBJ1-1; cdr3_aa: CASSERTGGGAFF; cdr3_nt: TGTGCCAGCAGTGAAAGAACGGGAGGGGGAGCTTTCTTT
clone_size: NA; v_call: TRBV6-5; d_call: TRBD1; j_call: TRBJ1-1; cdr3_aa: CASRPRDRGPTEAFF; cdr3_nt: TGTGCCAGCAGACCCCGGGACAGGGGCCCCACTGAAGCTTTCTTT
clone_size: NA; v_call: TRBV28; d_call: TRBD2; j_call: TRBJ2-1; cdr3_aa: CASLTRTSGSETNEQFF; cdr3_nt: TGTGCCAGCCTAACCAGGACTAGCGGGAGCGAGACCAATGAGCAGTTCTTC
clone_size: NA; v_call: TRBV9; d_call: NA; j_call: TRBJ1-4; cdr3_aa: CASSVATNEKLFF; cdr3_nt: TGTGCCAGCAGCGTAGCTACTAATGAAAAACTGTTTTTT
clone_size: NA; v_call: TRBV5-5; d_call: NA; j_call: TRBJ1-5; cdr3_aa: CASSSAGSNQPQHF; cdr3_nt: TGTGCCAGCAGTTCTGCCGGTAGCAATCAGCCCCAGCATTTT
clone_size: NA; v_call: TRBV7-3; d_call: TRBD1; j_call: TRBJ2-3; cdr3_aa: CASSFGQGRSTDTQYF; cdr3_nt: TGTGCCAGCAGCTTCGGACAGGGTCGATCAACAGATACGCAGTATTTT
clone_size: once; v_call: TRBV5-1; d_call: NA; j_call: TRBJ2-3; cdr3_aa: CASRRTVLYTDTQYF; cdr3_nt: TGCGCCAGCAGGCGGACAGTGTTATACACAGATACGCAGTATTTT
clone_size: once; v_call: TRBV10-2; d_call: NA; j_call: TRBJ1-1; cdr3_aa: CASNRNTEAFF; cdr3_nt: TGCGCCAGCAACAGGAACACTGAAGCTTTCTTT
clone_size: NA; v_call: TRBV11-2; d_call: TRBD2; j_call: TRBJ2-2; cdr3_aa: CASSWEGFGTGELFF; cdr3_nt: TGTGCCAGCAGCTGGGAGGGATTCGGCACCGGGGAGCTGTTTTTT
clone_size: NA; v_call: TRBV3-1/TRBV3-2; d_call: NA; j_call: TRBJ2-3; cdr3_aa: CASSHDYSKDTQYF; cdr3_nt: TGTGCCAGCAGCCACGACTATTCGAAAGATACGCAGTATTTT
clone_size: NA; v_call: TRBV5-4; d_call: TRBD2; j_call: TRBJ2-4; cdr3_aa: CASSLAGGIAKNIQYF; cdr3_nt: TGTGCCAGCAGCCTAGCGGGGGGGATAGCCAAAAACATTCAGTACTTC
clone_size: NA; v_call: TRBV5-1; d_call: TRBD1; j_call: TRBJ2-4; cdr3_aa: CASSFDRGNTDIQYF; cdr3_nt: TGCGCCAGCAGCTTCGACAGGGGGAATACGGACATTCAGTACTTC
clone_size: NA; v_call: TRBV4-1; d_call: NA; j_call: TRBJ2-5; cdr3_aa: CASSPLFGTQYF; cdr3_nt: TGCGCCAGCAGCCCACTATTCGGGACCCAGTACTTC
clone_size: NA; v_call: TRBV30; d_call: TRBD1; j_call: TRBJ1-2; cdr3_aa: CAWMGQRGPNYGYTF; cdr3_nt: TGTGCCTGGATGGGACAGCGAGGACCTAACTATGGCTACACCTTC
clone_size: NA; v_call: TRBV7-3; d_call: NA; j_call: TRBJ2-2; cdr3_aa: CASSPVEGSGELFF; cdr3_nt: TGTGCCAGCAGCCCAGTCGAGGGTTCCGGGGAGCTGTTTTTT
clone_size: NA; v_call: TRBV2; d_call: NA; j_call: TRBJ2-5; cdr3_aa: CATVFQETQYF; cdr3_nt: TGTGCCACGGTGTTCCAAGAGACCCAGTACTTC
clone_size: NA; v_call: TRBV6-4; d_call: TRBD1; j_call: TRBJ1-2; cdr3_aa: CASSPGTGPHYGYTF; cdr3_nt: TGTGCCAGCAGCCCCGGGACAGGGCCTCACTATGGCTACACCTTC
clone_size: once; v_call: TRBV28; d_call: NA; j_call: TRBJ1-4; cdr3_aa: CASSLSREVSEKLFF; cdr3_nt: TGTGCCAGCAGTTTAAGCAGGGAGGTTAGTGAAAAACTGTTTTTT
clone_size: NA; v_call: TRBV19; d_call: NA; j_call: TRBJ1-5; cdr3_aa: CASSPGENRPQHF; cdr3_nt: TGTGCCAGTAGCCCCGGTGAGAATCGGCCCCAGCATTTT
clone_size: NA; v_call: TRBV6-6; d_call: TRBD2; j_call: TRBJ2-3; cdr3_aa: CASSRTSGGTSTDTQYF; cdr3_nt: TGTGCCAGCAGTCGGACTAGCGGGGGAACTAGCACAGATACGCAGTATTTT
clone_size: NA; v_call: TRBV5-1; d_call: TRBD2; j_call: TRBJ2-3; cdr3_aa: CASSLVLAGADTQYF; cdr3_nt: TGCGCCAGCAGCTTGGTGCTAGCGGGAGCAGATACGCAGTATTTT
clone_size: NA; v_call: TRBV19; d_call: NA; j_call: TRBJ1-1; cdr3_aa: CASSIGGSQVMNTEAFF; cdr3_nt: TGTGCCAGTAGTATAGGCGGCTCTCAAGTCATGAACACTGAAGCTTTCTTT
clone_size: NA; v_call: TRBV30; d_call: TRBD2; j_call: TRBJ2-1; cdr3_aa: CAWSGTTNEQFF; cdr3_nt: TGTGCCTGGAGCGGGACTACCAATGAGCAGTTCTTC
clone_size: NA; v_call: TRBV12-3/TRBV12-4; d_call: NA; j_call: TRBJ1-2; cdr3_aa: CASSTSGVGYTF; cdr3_nt: TGTGCCAGCAGCACATCAGGGGTCGGCTACACCTTC
clone_size: NA; v_call: TRBV5-6; d_call: TRBD1; j_call: TRBJ1-2; cdr3_aa: CASSRGQHYGYTF; cdr3_nt: TGTGCCAGCAGCCGGGGACAGCACTATGGCTACACCTTC
clone_size: once; v_call: TRBV5-4; d_call: NA; j_call: TRBJ2-7; cdr3_aa: CASSLDRPAYEQYF; cdr3_nt: TGTGCCAGCAGCTTGGACAGGCCCGCCTACGAGCAGTACTTC
clone_size: NA; v_call: TRBV10-1; d_call: NA; j_call: TRBJ2-1; cdr3_aa: CASSNLLREQFF; cdr3_nt: TGCGCCAGCAGCAACTTACTACGGGAGCAGTTCTTC
clone_size: NA; v_call: TRBV7-3; d_call: NA; j_call: TRBJ1-6; cdr3_aa: CASSPGQSNSPLHF; cdr3_nt: TGTGCCAGCAGCCCCGGACAGAGTAATTCACCCCTCCACTTT
clone_size: NA; v_call: TRBV19; d_call: NA; j_call: TRBJ1-5; cdr3_aa: CASSYGTNNQPQHF; cdr3_nt: TGTGCCAGTAGTTACGGGACAAACAATCAGCCCCAGCATTTT
clone_size: NA; v_call: TRBV6-5; d_call: NA; j_call: TRBJ2-7; cdr3_aa: CASGEVRVEQYF; cdr3_nt: TGTGCCAGCGGGGAGGTGAGGGTCGAGCAGTACTTC
clone_size: NA; v_call: TRBV19; d_call: TRBD2; j_call: TRBJ2-1; cdr3_aa: CASAGGLAGVGGEQFF; cdr3_nt: TGTGCCAGTGCCGGAGGACTAGCGGGGGTTGGTGGTGAGCAGTTCTTC
clone_size: NA; v_call: TRBV10-3; d_call: NA; j_call: TRBJ2-3; cdr3_aa: CAISELIGGPDTQYF; cdr3_nt: TGTGCCATCAGTGAGCTAATAGGAGGGCCAGATACGCAGTATTTT
clone_size: NA; v_call: TRBV6-2/TRBV6-3; d_call: NA; j_call: TRBJ2-3; cdr3_aa: CASSYSLAASTDTQYF; cdr3_nt: TGTGCCAGCAGTTACTCTTTAGCGGCAAGCACAGATACGCAGTATTTT
clone_size: NA; v_call: TRBV28; d_call: NA; j_call: TRBJ1-2; cdr3_aa: CASSYRTYGYTF; cdr3_nt: TGTGCCAGCAGTTACAGGACCTATGGCTACACCTTC
clone_size: NA; v_call: TRBV7-9; d_call: NA; j_call: TRBJ1-1; cdr3_aa: CASSQEAFTEAFF; cdr3_nt: TGTGCCAGCTCCCAGGAGGCTTTCACTGAAGCTTTCTTT
clone_size: NA; v_call: TRBV6-5; d_call: NA; j_call: TRBJ2-7; cdr3_aa: CASSYKRPPYEQYF; cdr3_nt: TGTGCCAGCAGTTACAAGCGTCCACCCTACGAGCAGTACTTC
clone_size: NA; v_call: TRBV2; d_call: TRBD1; j_call: TRBJ1-5; cdr3_aa: CASSEPQGDSYQDHQPQHF; cdr3_nt: TGTGCCAGCAGCGAACCACAGGGGGACAGCTATCAAGACCATCAGCCCCAGCATTTT
clone_size: NA; v_call: TRBV10-3; d_call: TRBD2; j_call: TRBJ2-7; cdr3_aa: CATQMGLVYEQYF; cdr3_nt: TGTGCCACCCAAATGGGACTAGTATACGAGCAGTACTTC
clone_size: NA; v_call: TRBV7-8; d_call: NA; j_call: TRBJ2-1; cdr3_aa: CASSALSNEQFF; cdr3_nt: TGTGCCAGCAGCGCCCTGAGCAATGAGCAGTTCTTC
clone_size: NA; v_call: TRBV12-1; d_call: NA; j_call: TRBJ2-5; cdr3_aa: CASSLDRTDKAKETQYF; cdr3_nt: TGTGCCAGCAGCCTTGATCGGACAGACAAGGCTAAAGAGACCCAGTACTTC
clone_size: NA; v_call: TRBV19; d_call: NA; j_call: TRBJ1-3; cdr3_aa: CASSPTQGRSGNTIYF; cdr3_nt: TGTGCCAGTAGCCCAACACAGGGACGCTCTGGAAACACCATATATTTT
clone_size: NA; v_call: TRBV19; d_call: TRBD1; j_call: TRBJ1-1; cdr3_aa: CASKSGDRVTEAFF; cdr3_nt: TGTGCCAGTAAGTCAGGGGACAGGGTCACTGAAGCTTTCTTT
clone_size: NA; v_call: TRBV28; d_call: TRBD1; j_call: TRBJ1-2; cdr3_aa: CASSFLDRGINYGYTF; cdr3_nt: TGTGCCAGCAGTTTTTTAGACAGGGGAATTAACTATGGCTACACCTTC
clone_size: NA; v_call: TRBV5-1; d_call: TRBD1; j_call: TRBJ2-7; cdr3_aa: CASSLGQVAYEQYF; cdr3_nt: TGCGCCAGCAGCCTGGGACAGGTAGCCTACGAGCAGTACTTC
clone_size: NA; v_call: TRBV5-4; d_call: TRBD1; j_call: TRBJ2-7; cdr3_aa: CASSPGQGYYEQYF; cdr3_nt: TGTGCCAGCAGCCCGGGACAGGGTTACTACGAGCAGTACTTC
clone_size: NA; v_call: TRBV7-3; d_call: NA; j_call: TRBJ2-7; cdr3_aa: CASSLLGRVTYEQYF; cdr3_nt: TGTGCCAGCAGCCTACTCGGGCGGGTAACCTACGAGCAGTACTTC
clone_size: NA; v_call: TRBV10-2; d_call: NA; j_call: TRBJ2-2; cdr3_aa: CASSESRGRETGELFF; cdr3_nt: TGCGCCAGCAGTGAGTCTCGAGGGAGAGAGACCGGGGAGCTGTTTTTT
clone_size: NA; v_call: TRBV28; d_call: NA; j_call: TRBJ2-7; cdr3_aa: CASTSYTGKEQYF; cdr3_nt: TGTGCCAGCACAAGTTATACAGGGAAAGAGCAGTACTTC
clone_size: NA; v_call: TRBV2; d_call: TRBD1; j_call: TRBJ2-4; cdr3_aa: CASTQGQGEAKNIQYF; cdr3_nt: TGTGCCAGCACCCAAGGACAGGGCGAAGCCAAAAACATTCAGTACTTC
clone_size: NA; v_call: TRBV20-1; d_call: NA; j_call: TRBJ1-5; cdr3_aa: CSASWADTQPQHF; cdr3_nt: TGCAGTGCTAGTTGGGCAGATACTCAGCCCCAGCATTTT
clone_size: NA; v_call: TRBV2; d_call: NA; j_call: TRBJ1-5; cdr3_aa: CASREGRGQPQHF; cdr3_nt: TGTGCCAGCAGGGAGGGGAGGGGTCAGCCCCAGCATTTT
clone_size: NA; v_call: TRBV5-1; d_call: NA; j_call: TRBJ1-6; cdr3_aa: CASSLTGIPSSYNSPLHF; cdr3_nt: TGCGCCAGCAGCCTCACAGGGATTCCGAGCTCCTATAATTCACCCCTCCACTTT
clone_size: NA; v_call: TRBV5-1; d_call: NA; j_call: TRBJ1-3; cdr3_aa: CASSSGGSGNTIYF; cdr3_nt: TGCGCCAGCAGCTCCGGCGGGTCTGGAAACACCATATATTTT
clone_size: NA; v_call: TRBV5-6; d_call: TRBD2; j_call: TRBJ2-3; cdr3_aa: CASSLFGTSGRAKDTQYF; cdr3_nt: TGTGCCAGCAGCTTATTCGGGACTAGCGGGAGGGCCAAAGATACGCAGTATTTT
clone_size: NA; v_call: TRBV7-2; d_call: NA; j_call: TRBJ2-5; cdr3_aa: CASSRGAGAMYQETQYF; cdr3_nt: TGTGCCAGCAGCCGTGGGGCGGGGGCGATGTACCAAGAGACCCAGTACTTC
clone_size: NA; v_call: TRBV28; d_call: NA; j_call: TRBJ1-4; cdr3_aa: CASSLHDFTTNEKLFF; cdr3_nt: TGTGCCAGCAGTTTACACGACTTTACAACTAATGAAAAACTGTTTTTT